What follows describes a single T cell receptor beta chain. The target antigen is unknown. The sample comes from a study of regulatory T cells in long-lasting Graves disease. Study overall: Graves' cases, newly diagnosed, had used antithyroid drugs under 3 months. Whole-study results and caveats: Segments TRBV28, TRBJ1-2 and TRBJ2-5 showed preferential usage in persistent disease. Tissue studied was limited to peripheral blood, excluding thyroid tissue.

Time point noted: newly diagnosed GD, antithyroid drugs for less than 3 months. PBMC-extracted RNA yielded the TCR library. Peripheral blood, at roughly 9 milliliters, went into EDTA tubes. For TCR beta, libraries came from iRepertoire HTBI primers and Arm-PCR of CDR3 regions. TCRdb used MiXCR to reprocess the multiplex PCR reads, holding one entry per CDR3 protein. The sample has roughly 500,000 distinct CDR3 sequences, about 11% seen once. CDR3 size: 16 residues. V lost 2 bases, J lost 2 bases, and 6 bases stayed unmatched. Germline values: CDR1 SGHAT, CDR2 FQNNGV. The sample was also linked to a second study, of T cells in Graves' hyperthyroidism and ophthalmopathy.

The chain is built from TRBV11-2 and TRBJ2-7, with 10 nucleotides matching TRBD2. The clonotype comes from a woman in her twenties or thirties with Graves disease. Sample: peripheral blood mononuclear cells (PBMCs), taken at new diagnosis, from a patient treated with antithyroid drugs. CDR3 DNA: TGTGCCAGCAGCTTATCCCTTAGCGGGGGGACCTACGAGCAGTACTTC. It yields the protein CASSLSLSGGTYEQYF.